The present T cell receptor beta chain was sequenced within a study of shared clonotypes between healthy human individuals. Study overall: CD4 naive and memory got three plates each, CD8 naive two, CD8 memory one.

About this clone: The antigen is undetermined. Different DNA sequences within this sample yield the same CDR3.

Some clones are missing from TCRdb's copy, which holds only in-frame ones; the method was immunoSEQ multiplex PCR. The sample includes approximately 2.1 million clones, just over 90% of them seen just once. General observations from the study: A handful of donors showed sharing of about 4.6% of naive CD4 clonotypes.

The CDR3 consists of 12 residues. Per the germline V gene, CDR1 is SQVTM and CDR2 is ANQGSEA. Between the trimmed V and J ends, which lost 6 bases and 5 bases, there was a span of 13 bases. The chain couples TRBV29-1 to TRBJ1-1; D might be TRBD1 (5 bases). The sample consisted of naive CD4+ T cells from PBMCs. Subset denoted: CD45RA+ positively selected. The sequence derives from a man aged 18 to 29 in good health. Some clones in this sample may be carry-over from other donors' samples. This CDR3 reads CSVRAGGTEAFF. The CDR3 DNA reads TGCAGCGTCCGGGCCGGGGGGACTGAAGCTTTCTTT.